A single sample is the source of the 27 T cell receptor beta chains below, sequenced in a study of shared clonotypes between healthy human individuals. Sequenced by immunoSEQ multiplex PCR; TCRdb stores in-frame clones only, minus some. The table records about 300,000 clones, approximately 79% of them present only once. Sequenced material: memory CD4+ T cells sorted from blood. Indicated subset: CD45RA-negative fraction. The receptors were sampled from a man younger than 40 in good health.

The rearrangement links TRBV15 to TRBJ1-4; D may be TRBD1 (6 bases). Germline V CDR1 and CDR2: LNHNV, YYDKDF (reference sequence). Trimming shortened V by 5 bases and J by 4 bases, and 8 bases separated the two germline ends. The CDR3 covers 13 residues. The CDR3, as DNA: TGTGCCACCAGCCGAGGGGGTAATGAAAAACTGTTTTTT. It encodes CATSRGGNEKLFF.

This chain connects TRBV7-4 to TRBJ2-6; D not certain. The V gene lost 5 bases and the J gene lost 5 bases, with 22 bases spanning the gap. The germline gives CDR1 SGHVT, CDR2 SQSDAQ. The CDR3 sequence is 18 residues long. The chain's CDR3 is CASSRWPSSQSRANVLTF. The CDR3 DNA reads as TGTGCCAGCAGCCGGTGGCCCAGCTCACAAAGTCGGGCCAACGTCCTGACTTTC.

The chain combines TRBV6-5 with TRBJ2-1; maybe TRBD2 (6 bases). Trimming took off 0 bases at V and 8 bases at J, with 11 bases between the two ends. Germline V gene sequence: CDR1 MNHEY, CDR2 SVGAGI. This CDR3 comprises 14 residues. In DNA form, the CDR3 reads TGTGCCAGCAGTTACTCTCGACTAGACTATGAGCAGTTCTTC. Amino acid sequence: CASSYSRLDYEQFF.

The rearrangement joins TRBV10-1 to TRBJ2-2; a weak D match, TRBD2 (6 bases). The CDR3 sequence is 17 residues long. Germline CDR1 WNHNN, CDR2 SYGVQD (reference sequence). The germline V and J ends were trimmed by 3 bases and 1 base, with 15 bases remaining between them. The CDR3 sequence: CASSDLAGRRNTGELFF. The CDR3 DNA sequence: TGCGCCAGCAGTGACTTGGCCGGGAGACGGAACACCGGGGAGCTGTTTTTT.

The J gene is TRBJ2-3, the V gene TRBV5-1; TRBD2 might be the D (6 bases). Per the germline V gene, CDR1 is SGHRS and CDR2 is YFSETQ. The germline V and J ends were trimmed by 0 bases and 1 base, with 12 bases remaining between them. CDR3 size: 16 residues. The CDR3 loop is CASSLVGGSGTDTQYF. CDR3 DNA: TGCGCCAGCAGCTTGGTGGGAGGTTCCGGCACAGATACGCAGTATTTT. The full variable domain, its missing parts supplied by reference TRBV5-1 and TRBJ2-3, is KAGVTQTPRYLIKTRGQQVTLSCSPISGHRSVSWYQQTPGQGLQFLFEYFSETQRNKGNFPGRFSGRQFSNSRSEMNVSTLELGDSALYLCASSLVGGSGTDTQYFGPGTRLTVL.

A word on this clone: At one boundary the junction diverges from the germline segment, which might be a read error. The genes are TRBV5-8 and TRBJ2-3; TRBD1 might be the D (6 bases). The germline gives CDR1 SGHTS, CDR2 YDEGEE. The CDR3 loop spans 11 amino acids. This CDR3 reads CASTRTETQYF. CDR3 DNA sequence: TGTGCCAGCACAAGGACAGAGACGCAGTATTTT.

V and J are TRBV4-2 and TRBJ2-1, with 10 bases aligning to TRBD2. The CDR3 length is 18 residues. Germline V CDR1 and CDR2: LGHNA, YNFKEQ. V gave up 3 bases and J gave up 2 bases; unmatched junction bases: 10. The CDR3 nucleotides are TGTGCCAGCAGCCAGGACGCCGCTGGACTAGCGGCCTACAATGAGCAGTTCTTC. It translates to CASSQDAAGLAAYNEQFF.

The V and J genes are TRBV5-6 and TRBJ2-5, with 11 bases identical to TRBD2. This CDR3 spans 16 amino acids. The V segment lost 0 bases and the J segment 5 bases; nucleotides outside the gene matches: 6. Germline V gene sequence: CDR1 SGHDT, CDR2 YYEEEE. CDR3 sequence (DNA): TGTGCCAGCAGCTTGGCTAGCGGGAGGCGTGGGGAGACCCAGTACTTC. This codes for CASSLASGRRGETQYF.

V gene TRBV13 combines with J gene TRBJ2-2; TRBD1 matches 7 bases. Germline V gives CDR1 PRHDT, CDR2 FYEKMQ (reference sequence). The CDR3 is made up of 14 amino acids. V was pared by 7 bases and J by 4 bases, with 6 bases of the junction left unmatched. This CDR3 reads CASKEGAVTGELFF. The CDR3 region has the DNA TGTGCCAGCAAAGAGGGGGCTGTCACCGGGGAGCTGTTTTTT.

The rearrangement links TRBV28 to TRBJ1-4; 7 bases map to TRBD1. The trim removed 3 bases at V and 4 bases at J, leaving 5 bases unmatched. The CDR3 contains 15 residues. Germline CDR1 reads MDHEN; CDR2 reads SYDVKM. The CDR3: CASSLSGTVNEKLFF. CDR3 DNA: TGTGCCAGCAGTTTGTCCGGGACAGTTAATGAAAAACTGTTTTTT.

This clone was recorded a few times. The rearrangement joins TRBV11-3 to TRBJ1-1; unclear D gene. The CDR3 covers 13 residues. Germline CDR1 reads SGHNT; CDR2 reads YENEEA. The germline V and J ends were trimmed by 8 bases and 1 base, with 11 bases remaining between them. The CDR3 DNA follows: TGTGCCAGCTCCCAAGCCTGGAACACTGAAGCTTTCTTT. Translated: CASSQAWNTEAFF.

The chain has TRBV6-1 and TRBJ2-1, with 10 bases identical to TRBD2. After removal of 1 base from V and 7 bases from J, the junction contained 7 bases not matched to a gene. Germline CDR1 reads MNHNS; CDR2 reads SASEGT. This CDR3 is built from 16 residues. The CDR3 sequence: CASSEGPSGRFNEQFF. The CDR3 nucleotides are TGTGCCAGCAGTGAAGGTCCTAGCGGGAGATTTAATGAGCAGTTCTTC.

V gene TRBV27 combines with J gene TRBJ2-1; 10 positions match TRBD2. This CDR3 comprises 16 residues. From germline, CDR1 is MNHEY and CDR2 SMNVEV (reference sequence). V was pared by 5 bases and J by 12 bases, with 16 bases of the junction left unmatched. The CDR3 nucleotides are TGTGCCAGCAGTACCTATAGCGGGAGGCGACCAATGATGCAGTTCTTC. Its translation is CASSTYSGRRPMMQFF.

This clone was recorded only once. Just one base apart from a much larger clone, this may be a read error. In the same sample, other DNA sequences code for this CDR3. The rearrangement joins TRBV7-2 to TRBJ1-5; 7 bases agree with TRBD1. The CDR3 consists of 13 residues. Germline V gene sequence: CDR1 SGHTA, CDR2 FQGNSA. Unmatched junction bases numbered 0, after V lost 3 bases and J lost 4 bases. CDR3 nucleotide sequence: TGTGCCAGCAGCTTGACAGGGAATCAGCCCCAGCATTTT. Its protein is CASSLTGNQPQHF.

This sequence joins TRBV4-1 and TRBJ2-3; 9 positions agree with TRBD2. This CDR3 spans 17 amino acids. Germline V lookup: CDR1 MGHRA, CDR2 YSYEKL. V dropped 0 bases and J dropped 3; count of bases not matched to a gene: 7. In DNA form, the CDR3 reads TGCGCCAGCAGCCAAGAACCCTTAGCGGGAGCTACAGATACGCAGTATTTT. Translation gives CASSQEPLAGATDTQYF.

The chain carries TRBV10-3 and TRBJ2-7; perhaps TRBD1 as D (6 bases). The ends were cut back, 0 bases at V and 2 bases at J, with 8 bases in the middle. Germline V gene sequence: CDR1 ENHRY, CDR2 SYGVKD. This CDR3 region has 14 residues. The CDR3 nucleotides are TGTGCCATCAGTGAGTCGACAGGAACCTACGAGCAGTACTTC. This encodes CAISESTGTYEQYF.

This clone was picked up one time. CDR3 amino acids: CASSPGTGVGQYF. CDR3 in DNA: TGTGCCAGCAGCCCCGGGACAGGGGTCGGGCAGTACTTC. The rearrangement uses TRBV14 and TRBJ2-7; 10 bases fit TRBD1. The CDR3 has 13 amino acids. J gave up 9 bases and V 4 bases, and 6 bases lay outside the gene matches. The germline CDR1 and CDR2 sequences are SGHDN and FVKESK.

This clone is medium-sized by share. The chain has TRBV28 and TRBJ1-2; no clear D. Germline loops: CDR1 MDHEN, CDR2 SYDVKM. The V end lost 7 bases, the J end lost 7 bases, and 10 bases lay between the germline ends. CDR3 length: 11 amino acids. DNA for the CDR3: TGTGCCAGCACCATAGCCGGTGGCTACACCTTC. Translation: CASTIAGGYTF.

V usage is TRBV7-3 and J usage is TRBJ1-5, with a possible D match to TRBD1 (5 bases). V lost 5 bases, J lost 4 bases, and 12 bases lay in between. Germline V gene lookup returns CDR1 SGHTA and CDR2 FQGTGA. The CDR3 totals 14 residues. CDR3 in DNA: TGTGCCAGCAGCCGCGGGACGGAAAATCAGCCCCAGCATTTT. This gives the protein CASSRGTENQPQHF. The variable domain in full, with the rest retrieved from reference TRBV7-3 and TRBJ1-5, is GAGVSQTPSNKVTEKGKYVELRCDPISGHTALYWYRQSLGQGPEFLIYFQGTGAADDSGLPNDRFFAVRPEGSVSTLKIQRTERGDSAVYLCASSRGTENQPQHFGDGTRLSIL.

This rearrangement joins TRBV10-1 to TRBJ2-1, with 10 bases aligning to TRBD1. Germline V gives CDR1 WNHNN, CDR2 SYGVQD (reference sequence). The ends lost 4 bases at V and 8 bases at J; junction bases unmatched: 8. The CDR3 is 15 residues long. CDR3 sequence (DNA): TGCGCCAGCAGTGGACCGGGACAGGGGTCTGATGAGCAGTTCTTC. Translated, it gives CASSGPGQGSDEQFF.

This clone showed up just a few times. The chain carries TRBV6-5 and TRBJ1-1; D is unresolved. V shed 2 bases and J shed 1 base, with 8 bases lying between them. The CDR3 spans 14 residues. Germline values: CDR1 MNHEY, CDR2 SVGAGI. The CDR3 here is CASSYRTRNTEAFF. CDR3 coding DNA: TGTGCCAGCAGTTACCGGACGAGGAACACTGAAGCTTTCTTT.

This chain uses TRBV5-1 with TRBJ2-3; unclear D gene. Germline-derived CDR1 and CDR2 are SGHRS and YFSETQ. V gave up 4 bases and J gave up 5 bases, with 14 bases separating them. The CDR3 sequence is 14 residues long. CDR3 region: CASSLTNGEDTQYF. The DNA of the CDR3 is TGCGCCAGCAGCCTAACTAATGGGGAAGATACGCAGTATTTT.

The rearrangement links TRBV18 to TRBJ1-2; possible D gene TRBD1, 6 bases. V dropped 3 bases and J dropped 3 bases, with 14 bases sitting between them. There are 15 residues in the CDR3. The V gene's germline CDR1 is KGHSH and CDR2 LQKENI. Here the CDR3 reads CASSPPGQLDYGYTF. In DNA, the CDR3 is TGTGCCAGCTCACCCCCAGGACAGTTGGACTATGGCTACACCTTC.

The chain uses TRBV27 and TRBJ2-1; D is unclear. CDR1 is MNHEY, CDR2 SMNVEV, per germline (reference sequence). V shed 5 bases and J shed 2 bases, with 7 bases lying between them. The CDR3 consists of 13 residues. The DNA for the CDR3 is TGTGCCAGCAGTCCCCCCCCCTACAATGAGCAGTTCTTC. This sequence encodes CASSPPPYNEQFF.

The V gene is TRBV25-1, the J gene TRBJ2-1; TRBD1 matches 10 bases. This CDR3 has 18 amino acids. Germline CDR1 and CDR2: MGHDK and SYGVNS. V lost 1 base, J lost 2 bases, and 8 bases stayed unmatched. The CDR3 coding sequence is TGTGCCAGCAGTGAATGGGGACAGGGGACTCAAACCTACAATGAGCAGTTCTTC. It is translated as CASSEWGQGTQTYNEQFF.

CDR3 sequence: CSAGTSFNEQFF. The CDR3 DNA sequence: TGCAGCGCAGGGACTAGCTTCAATGAGCAGTTCTTC. This rearrangement joins TRBV29-1 to TRBJ2-1; 9 positions match TRBD2. Per germline, CDR1 SQVTM and CDR2 ANQGSEA. Unmatched junction bases numbered 4, after V lost 7 bases and J lost 6 bases. The CDR3 spans 12 residues.

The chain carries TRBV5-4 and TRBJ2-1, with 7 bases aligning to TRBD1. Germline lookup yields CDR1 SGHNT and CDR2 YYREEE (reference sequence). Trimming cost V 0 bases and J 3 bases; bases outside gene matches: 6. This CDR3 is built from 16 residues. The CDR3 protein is CASSLDRTGHYNEQFF. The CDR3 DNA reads TGTGCCAGCAGCTTGGACCGGACAGGCCACTACAATGAGCAGTTCTTC.